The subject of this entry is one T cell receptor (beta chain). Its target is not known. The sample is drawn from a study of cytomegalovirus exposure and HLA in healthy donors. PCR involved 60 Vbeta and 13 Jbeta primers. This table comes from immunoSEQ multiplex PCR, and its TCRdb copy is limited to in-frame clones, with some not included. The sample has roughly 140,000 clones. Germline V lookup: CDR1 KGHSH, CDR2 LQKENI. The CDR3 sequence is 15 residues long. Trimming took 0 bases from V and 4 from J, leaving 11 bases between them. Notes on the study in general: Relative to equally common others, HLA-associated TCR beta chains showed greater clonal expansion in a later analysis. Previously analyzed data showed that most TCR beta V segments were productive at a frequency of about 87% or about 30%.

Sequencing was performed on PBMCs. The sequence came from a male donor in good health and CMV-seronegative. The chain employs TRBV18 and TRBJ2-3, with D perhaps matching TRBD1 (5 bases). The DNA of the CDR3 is TGTGCCAGCTCACCACCCGGCAGGGTATCAGATACGCAGTATTTT. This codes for CASSPPGRVSDTQYF.